This TCR beta chain is from a study of blood T cells in healthy people across ages. This clonotype has ten or more counts. The authors ran a second PCR of 7 to 11 cycles using a sample-barcoded 5' primer and a J-beta primer mix. TCRdb reprocessed the 5' RACE reads with MiXCR, giving one entry per CDR3 protein. The sample lists some 640,000 distinct CDR3 sequences, approximately 30% occurring once. CDR1 is MDHEN, CDR2 SYDVKM, per germline. With 1 base removed from V and 0 bases from J, the gap between germline ends came to 4 bases. CDR3 length equals 14 residues. The sequence was collected from a woman older than 75 in good health. The sample consisted of blood. V gene TRBV28 combines with J gene TRBJ2-4, with D hard to call. CDR3 in amino acids: CASSLYVAKNIQYF. In nucleotides, the CDR3 is TGTGCCAGCAGTTTATACGTAGCCAAAAACATTCAGTACTTC.